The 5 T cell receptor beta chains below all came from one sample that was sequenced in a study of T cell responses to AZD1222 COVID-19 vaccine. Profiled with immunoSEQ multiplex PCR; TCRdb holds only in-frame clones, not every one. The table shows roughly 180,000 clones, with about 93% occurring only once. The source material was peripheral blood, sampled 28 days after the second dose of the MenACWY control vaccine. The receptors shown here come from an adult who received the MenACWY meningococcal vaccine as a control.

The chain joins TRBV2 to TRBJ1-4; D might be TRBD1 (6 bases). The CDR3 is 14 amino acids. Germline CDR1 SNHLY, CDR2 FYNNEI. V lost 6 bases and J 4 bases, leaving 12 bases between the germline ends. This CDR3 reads CASRTTGLNEKLFF. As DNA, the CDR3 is TGTGCCAGCAGAACAACAGGGCTTAATGAAAAACTGTTTTTT.

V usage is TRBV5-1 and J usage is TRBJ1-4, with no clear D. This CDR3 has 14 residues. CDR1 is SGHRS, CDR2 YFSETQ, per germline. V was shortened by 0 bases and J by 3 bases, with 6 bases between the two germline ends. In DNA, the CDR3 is TGCGCCAGCAGCTTGGGTAGGGCTAATGAAAAACTGTTTTTT. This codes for CASSLGRANEKLFF.

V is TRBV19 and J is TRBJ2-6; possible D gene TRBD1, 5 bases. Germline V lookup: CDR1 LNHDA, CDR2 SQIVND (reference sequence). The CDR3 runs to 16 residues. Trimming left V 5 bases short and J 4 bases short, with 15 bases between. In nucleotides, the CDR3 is TGTGCCAGTAGTGTGCCAGGTGGGGCCGGGGCCAACGTCCTGACTTTC. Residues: CASSVPGGAGANVLTF. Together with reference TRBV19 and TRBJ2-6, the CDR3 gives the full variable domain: DGGITQSPKYLFRKEGQNVTLSCEQNLNHDAMYWYRQDPGQGLRLIYYSQIVNDFQKGDIAEGYSVSREKKESFPLTVTSAQKNPTAFYLCASSVPGGAGANVLTFGAGSRLTVL.

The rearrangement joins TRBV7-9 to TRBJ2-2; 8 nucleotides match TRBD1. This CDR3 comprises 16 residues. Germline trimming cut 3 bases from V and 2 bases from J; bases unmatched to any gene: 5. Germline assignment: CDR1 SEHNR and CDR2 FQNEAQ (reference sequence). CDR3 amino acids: CASSLRQGRNTGELFF. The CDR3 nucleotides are TGTGCCAGCAGCTTGAGACAGGGGCGAAACACCGGGGAGCTGTTTTTT.

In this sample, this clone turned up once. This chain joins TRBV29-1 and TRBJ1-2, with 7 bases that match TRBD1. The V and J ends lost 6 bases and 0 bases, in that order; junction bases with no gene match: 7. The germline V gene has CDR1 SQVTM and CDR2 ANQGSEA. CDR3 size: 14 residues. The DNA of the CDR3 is TGCAGCGTCCTGGGGGGACAGCCTAACTATGGCTACACCTTC. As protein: CSVLGGQPNYGYTF.